This T cell receptor (beta chain) was obtained from a study of blood T cells in healthy people across ages. Whole-study findings and limits: Correlation between TCR beta diversity and naive T cell percentage was strong. Investigators treated diversity estimates from one million T cells as underestimates.

Remarks on this clonotype: What it binds is not known.

With a J-beta primer mix and a sample-barcoded 5' primer, a second PCR ran roughly 6 to 11 cycles. The template-switch adaptor was a 5' adaptor with 12 random nucleotides. It tagged each cDNA molecule. MiXCR, run by TCRdb on the 5' RACE reads, gives a single entry per CDR3 protein. The repertoire holds just under 900,000 distinct CDR3 sequences, with more than 25% as singletons. Sequencing was performed on blood. The receptor comes from a woman older than 75 in good health.

As DNA, the CDR3 is TGTGCCAGTAGTATGACCGGGACGAGAGCTGAAGCTTTCTTT. Amino acid sequence: CASSMTGTRAEAFF. The chain combines TRBV19 with TRBJ1-1, with D tentatively TRBD1 (5 bases). The CDR3 runs to 14 residues. Looked up from germline, CDR1 is LNHDA and CDR2 is SQIVND (reference sequence). V lost 3 bases and J lost 6, with 14 bases in between.